The 26 T cell receptor beta chains in this list originate from one sample, sequenced in a study of shared clonotypes between healthy human individuals. TCRdb keeps only in-frame clones here, not all; method: immunoSEQ multiplex PCR. In the table there are roughly 320,000 clones, roughly 91% of which are singletons. The sample consisted of memory CD8+ T cells sorted from blood. Subset indicated: CD45RO+ cells pooled with CCR7-negative TemRA cells. These receptor sequences come from a man aged 18-30 years in good health.

This clone was observed a handful of times. The V call is TRBV7-2, the J call TRBJ2-2; D is unresolved. Looked up from germline, CDR1 is SGHTA and CDR2 is FQGNSA. The CDR3 consists of 14 residues. Trimming cost V 2 bases and J 7 bases, with 11 bases left between them. CDR3 in amino acids: CASSLLSWGGELFF. In DNA form, the CDR3 reads TGTGCCAGCAGCTTACTTAGCTGGGGCGGGGAGCTGTTTTTT.

A word on this clone: The sample has other DNA sequences that encode this CDR3 too. The chain couples TRBV11-2 to TRBJ2-1; no reliable D call. The germline gives CDR1 SGHAT, CDR2 FQNNGV. Deletions cut 0 bases from V and 4 bases from J, with 4 bases between. The CDR3 spans 13 residues. In nucleotides, the CDR3 is TGTGCCAGCAGCTTAGAGGGTTACAATGAGCAGTTCTTC. Encoded protein: CASSLEGYNEQFF.

In DNA form, the CDR3 reads TGCAGCGTTGAAGAATACCCCGGGGAGTATCCCTCAGTTCCTAGCACAGATACGCAGTATTTT. Translated, it gives CSVEEYPGEYPSVPSTDTQYF. The V call is TRBV29-1, the J call TRBJ2-3, with a possible D match to TRBD2 (5 bases). This CDR3 comprises 21 residues. Trimming left V 0 bases short and J 0 bases short, with 28 bases between. Germline V gives CDR1 SQVTM, CDR2 ANQGSEA.

The chain joins TRBV15 to TRBJ1-2; D remains ambiguous. Germline assignment: CDR1 LNHNV and CDR2 YYDKDF (reference sequence). Between the trimmed V and J ends, which lost 0 bases and 3 bases, there was a span of 8 bases. The CDR3 is made up of 14 amino acids. DNA of the CDR3: TGTGCCACCAGCAGAGACGGGGTTGACTATGGCTACACCTTC. As protein: CATSRDGVDYGYTF.

The chain couples TRBV19 to TRBJ2-7; no reliable D call. The germline V and J ends were trimmed by 3 bases and 5 bases, with 8 bases remaining between them. CDR3 length: 12 residues. Germline CDR1 reads LNHDA; CDR2 reads SQIVND (reference sequence). CDR3 sequence reads: CASSIPGDEQYF. The CDR3 DNA sequence: TGTGCCAGTAGTATTCCCGGCGACGAGCAGTACTTC.

The chain uses TRBV30 and TRBJ2-3; D is unresolved. This CDR3 spans 12 amino acids. From germline, CDR1 is GTSNPN and CDR2 SVGIG (reference sequence). Trimming took off 4 bases at V and 4 bases at J, with 9 bases between the two ends. CDR3 bases: TGTGCCTGGAATGGTCAGGCAGATACGCAGTATTTT. Translated, it gives CAWNGQADTQYF. Full variable domain (remainder filled in from reference TRBV30 and TRBJ2-3): SQTIHQWPATLVQPVGSPLSLECTVEGTSNPNLYWYRQAAGRGLQLLFYSVGIGQISSEVPQNLSASRPQDRQFILSSKKLLLSDSGFYLCAWNGQADTQYFGPGTRLTVL.

There are a few counts of this clone. The V and J genes are TRBV28 and TRBJ1-2; D unresolved. The CDR3 is 17 residues long. V gave up 4 bases and J gave up 0 bases, with 18 bases separating them. Germline-derived CDR1 and CDR2 are MDHEN and SYDVKM. CDR3 amino acids: CASSSLLVTRANYGYTF. The CDR3 DNA sequence: TGTGCCAGCAGTTCTTTATTGGTTACCAGAGCTAACTATGGCTACACCTTC.

This chain uses TRBV9 with TRBJ2-3, with no clear D. Trimming removed 6 bases at V and 0 bases at J, with 8 bases between. Germline CDR1 is SGDLS and CDR2 is YYNGEE. This CDR3 has 13 residues. CDR3 region: CASTLGSTDTQYF. CDR3 in DNA: TGTGCCAGCACCCTTGGAAGCACAGATACGCAGTATTTT.

The V call is TRBV6-5, the J call TRBJ1-3; D not certain. This CDR3 is 15 amino acids long. CDR1 is MNHEY, CDR2 SVGAGI, per germline. V lost 6 bases, J lost 2 bases, and 14 bases lay in between. CDR3 DNA sequence: TGTGCCAGCAGACAAGGAAAGCATGCTGGAAACACCATATATTTT. It is translated as CASRQGKHAGNTIYF.

This chain links TRBV7-9 with TRBJ2-5; D unclear. From germline, CDR1 is SEHNR and CDR2 FQNEAQ (reference sequence). Trimming took off 5 bases at V and 3 bases at J, with 16 bases between the two ends. This CDR3 spans 15 amino acids. The CDR3: CASSPAAVLEETQYF. CDR3 sequence (DNA): TGTGCCAGCAGCCCTGCTGCAGTATTGGAAGAGACCCAGTACTTC.

Here the CDR3 DNA reads TGTGCCAGTCCGGACAGGGAGGACTATGGCTACACCTTC. This gives the protein CASPDREDYGYTF. The V gene is TRBV2, the J gene TRBJ1-2; 8 bases map to TRBD1. V gave up 9 bases and J gave up 3 bases; unmatched junction bases: 6. The CDR3 spans 13 residues. CDR1 is SNHLY and CDR2 is FYNNEI in the germline V gene.

The genes are TRBV6-6 and TRBJ2-5, with D perhaps assigned TRBD1 or TRBD2 (5 bases each). The CDR3 is made up of 15 amino acids. From germline, CDR1 is MNHNY and CDR2 SVGAGI (reference sequence). The germline V and J ends were trimmed by 0 bases and 2 bases, with 10 bases remaining between them. CDR3 in amino acids: CASSYSAGTQETQYF. The DNA of the CDR3 is TGTGCCAGCAGTTACTCTGCAGGGACGCAAGAGACCCAGTACTTC.

V and J are TRBV4-3 and TRBJ2-7; 8 bases match TRBD2. This CDR3 is 17 amino acids long. V gave up 4 bases and J gave up 0 bases; unmatched junction bases: 11. Germline V gene data show CDR1 as LGHNA and CDR2 as YSLEER. CDR3: CASSPWASGYRSYEQYF. The CDR3 nucleotides read TGCGCCAGCAGCCCCTGGGCTAGCGGGTACCGCTCCTACGAGCAGTACTTC.

This clone was seen a single time. The chain uses TRBV2 and TRBJ1-5, with TRBD1 matching 9 bases. With 5 bases clipped from V and 1 base from J, the junction kept 6 bases outside the gene matches. Germline assignment: CDR1 SNHLY and CDR2 FYNNEI. The CDR3 consists of 16 residues. CDR3 coding DNA: TGTGCCAGCAGTTTCGACAGGGGGTTGAGCAATCAGCCCCAGCATTTT. It specifies CASSFDRGLSNQPQHF.

This clone occurred a few times. The same CDR3 can be traced to other DNA sequences in this sample. This chain uses TRBV27 with TRBJ1-1; D is unclear. Germline CDR1 is MNHEY and CDR2 is SMNVEV (reference sequence). Deletions cut 0 bases from V and 5 bases from J, with 10 bases between. The CDR3 length is 14 residues. The CDR3 DNA sequence: TGTGCCAGCAGTTTATCTTGGGGTAGAACTGAAGCTTTCTTT. Protein: CASSLSWGRTEAFF.

This sequence joins TRBV28 and TRBJ2-7; 9 bases map to TRBD2. Germline loops: CDR1 MDHEN, CDR2 SYDVKM. V was clipped by 2 bases and J by 4 bases; unmatched bases: 18. This CDR3 contains 19 residues. CDR3 DNA: TGTGCCAGCAGTTTACCACTCCTACTATCGAGCGGGGGGAAGTACGAGCAGTACTTC. Translating gives CASSLPLLLSSGGKYEQYF.

Concerning this clone itself: Additional DNA sequences in this sample encode the identical CDR3. The rearrangement joins TRBV6-5 to TRBJ2-1; no clear D gene. CDR1 is MNHEY, CDR2 SVGAGI, per germline. The CDR3 is 13 amino acids. V lost 6 bases, J lost 1 base, and 7 bases lay in between. The CDR3 spells CASSPSSYNEQFF. The CDR3 bases are TGTGCCAGCAGCCCCAGTTCCTACAATGAGCAGTTCTTC.

About this clone: The sample has other DNA sequences that encode this CDR3 too. The chain is built from TRBV7-6 and TRBJ2-5; 9 bases match TRBD1. Germline trimming cut 4 bases from V and 3 bases from J; bases unmatched to any gene: 0. The CDR3 consists of 13 residues. Germline V CDR1 and CDR2: SGHVS, FNYEAQ. The chain's CDR3 is CASSWDREETQYF. DNA of the CDR3: TGTGCCAGCAGCTGGGACAGGGAAGAGACCCAGTACTTC.

This clone was picked up one time. The CDR3 nucleotides are TGTGCCAGCAGCCCCCGGACGGCTGACTACGAGCAGTACTTC. Encoded protein: CASSPRTADYEQYF. This chain uses TRBV12-1 with TRBJ2-7. TRBV12-1 represents a pseudogene. This CDR3 contains 14 residues.

The chain combines TRBV29-1 with TRBJ2-2; 8 nucleotides line up with TRBD1. The CDR3 has 12 residues. Per germline, CDR1 SQVTM and CDR2 ANQGSEA. The V and J ends lost 5 bases and 7 bases, in that order; junction bases with no gene match: 3. The CDR3 loop reads CSVIQGGGELFF. CDR3 sequence (DNA): TGCAGCGTTATACAGGGGGGCGGGGAGCTGTTTTTT.

V usage is TRBV29-1 and J usage is TRBJ2-1; D gene uncertain. The CDR3 runs to 13 residues. Per the germline V gene, CDR1 is SQVTM and CDR2 is ANQGSEA. Trimming shortened V by 2 bases and J by 1 base, and 6 bases separated the two germline ends. The CDR3 DNA follows: TGCAGCGTTGAAAGTAGGTCCTACAATGAGCAGTTCTTC. Translation: CSVESRSYNEQFF.

On this clone: The sample has other DNA sequences that encode this CDR3 too. The V and J genes are TRBV11-2 and TRBJ2-5, with D unclear. The germline CDR1 and CDR2 sequences are SGHAT and FQNNGV. With 0 bases removed from V and 5 bases from J, the gap between germline ends came to 4 bases. The length of the CDR3 is 12 residues. The CDR3 sequence is CASSLDRETQYF. CDR3 bases: TGTGCCAGCAGCTTAGATCGGGAGACCCAGTACTTC.

The DNA for the CDR3 is TGCGCCAGCAGCCCCGGGCAGGGGGGATATGGCTACACCTTC. Amino acids: CASSPGQGGYGYTF. The rearrangement links TRBV4-1 to TRBJ1-2; 7 nucleotides align to TRBD1. The CDR3 length is 14 residues. Germline CDR1 is MGHRA and CDR2 is YSYEKL. J gave up 5 bases and V 4 bases, and 7 bases lay outside the gene matches.

This rearrangement joins TRBV5-6 to TRBJ2-1; 8 nucleotides agree with TRBD2. The length of the CDR3 is 13 residues. Germline lookup yields CDR1 SGHDT and CDR2 YYEEEE. V was clipped by 0 bases and J by 14 bases; unmatched bases: 7. This CDR3 is CASSLAGLAGEFF. DNA for the CDR3: TGTGCCAGCAGCTTGGCCGGGCTAGCGGGTGAGTTCTTC.

As DNA, the CDR3 is TGTGCCAGCAGGTGGACTAGCGGGGGGGCAGATGAGCAGTTCTTC. This sequence encodes CASRWTSGGADEQFF. The J gene is TRBJ2-1, the V gene TRBV28; TRBD2 agrees at 15 bases. Germline V lookup: CDR1 MDHEN, CDR2 SYDVKM. The CDR3 totals 15 residues. Trimming removed 6 bases from V and 8 bases from J; junction bases left unmatched: 5. Full variable domain (outside the CDR3, taken from reference TRBV28 and TRBJ2-1): DVKVTQSSRYLVKRTGEKVFLECVQDMDHENMFWYRQDPGLGLRLIYFSYDVKMKEKGDIPEGYSVSREKKERFSLILESASTNQTSMYLCASRWTSGGADEQFFGPGTRLTVL.

This clone showed up just once. V usage is TRBV4-1 and J usage is TRBJ2-5; D possibly corresponds to TRBD2 (5 bases). This CDR3 spans 15 amino acids. CDR1 and CDR2 from the germline V gene are MGHRA and YSYEKL. Trimming removed 1 base at V and 4 bases at J, with 13 bases between. The CDR3 sequence: CASSQGPGILETQYF. CDR3 coding DNA: TGCGCCAGCAGCCAAGGGCCGGGAATACTAGAGACCCAGTACTTC.